A selection of T cell receptor beta chains follows, all from one sample in a study of beta chain features in type 1 diabetes. Clones were read by immunoSEQ multiplex PCR, and TCRdb kept only the in-frame ones, dropping some. The table shows about 160,000 clones, with 6% to 9% occurring only once. The source material was central memory CD4+ T cells from blood. The receptor source for this set is a young man with type 1 diabetes. The CDR3 runs from the conserved cysteine through the conserved F or W. The D gene is left open where the match is weak. Size values are once, few and many counts, or a class for expanded clones, and some rows have none.

d_gene	abundance	j_gene	v_gene	CDR3nt	CDR3aa
NA	NA	TRBJ2-7	TRBV28	TGTGCCAGCAGCTCAGGGGGGACTGGGCGTCACTTC	CASSSGGTGRHF
TRBD1	NA	TRBJ2-5	TRBV28	TGTGCCAGCAGCCCTGGACAGGTTTTGGAGACCCAGTACTTC	CASSPGQVLETQYF
NA	NA	TRBJ2-7	TRBV18	TGTGCCAGCTCACCACGTCAGACCTACGAGCAGTACTTC	CASSPRQTYEQYF
NA	few	TRBJ1-6	TRBV4-3	TGCGCCAGCAGCCAAGGTTCCGGGGTTTATAATTCACCCCTCCACTTT	CASSQGSGVYNSPLHF
NA	NA	TRBJ2-2	TRBV21-1	TGTGCCAGCAGCGATGGAGGGCCCGGTCCCACCGGGGAGCTGTTTTTT	CASSDGGPGPTGELFF
NA	NA	TRBJ1-2	TRBV7-2	TGTGCCAGCAGTATATCCCCGGGAGGGGACTATGGCTACACCTTC	CASSISPGGDYGYTF
TRBD1	few	TRBJ1-5	TRBV7-2	TGTGCCAGCAGCCGGGACAGCCTGAACAATCAGCCCCAGCATTTT	CASSRDSLNNQPQHF
NA	many	TRBJ2-1	TRBV10-1	TGCGCCAGCGCAGCGGCTAGGGTCCCCAATGAGCAGTTCTTC	CASAAARVPNEQFF
TRBD2	few	TRBJ2-7	TRBV18	TGTGCCAGCTCACCTCCAGGGACTAGCGGGGCCTACGAGCAGTACTTC	CASSPPGTSGAYEQYF
TRBD2	few	TRBJ2-2	TRBV11-1	TGTGCCAGCAGCTCCGTGGTAGCGGGAGTAAGGCACGGGGAGCTGTTTTTT	CASSSVVAGVRHGELFF
TRBD1	NA	TRBJ1-1	TRBV11-2	TGTGCCAGCAGCCTAACAGGGGACCTTGAAGCTTTCTTT	CASSLTGDLEAFF
TRBD2	few	TRBJ2-7	TRBV5-4	TGTGCCAGCAGCTTTTCGGGTAGCGGGGGGTACGAGCAGTACTTC	CASSFSGSGGYEQYF
NA	few	TRBJ1-5	TRBV6-5	TGTGCCAGCAGCAAATCGGGGGGCCAGCCCCAGCATTTT	CASSKSGGQPQHF
NA	few	TRBJ2-7	TRBV9	TGTGCCAGCAGTGCAGCCATTATGGACAGCCTCTACGAGCAGTACTTC	CASSAAIMDSLYEQYF
NA	NA	TRBJ1-2	TRBV4-1	TGCGCCAGCAGCCCGCAAGCTAGACAGCTGTCTGGCTATGGCTACACCTTC	CASSPQARQLSGYGYTF
NA	NA	TRBJ1-2	TRBV27	TGTGCCAGCAGTTTACGGGATGGGGGCGGCTACACCTTC	CASSLRDGGGYTF
TRBD2	few	TRBJ2-3	TRBV13	TGTGCCAGCAGCTTAGTCTCTGGCGGGAGATCAGATACGCAGTATTTT	CASSLVSGGRSDTQYF
TRBD2	NA	TRBJ2-4	TRBV29-1	TGCAGCGCCCTGAAGGGTGGCGGGGGGGGCAAAAACATTCAGTACTTC	CSALKGGGGGKNIQYF
TRBD2	few	TRBJ2-7	TRBV29-1	TGCAGCGTTGCATGGGGGACTAGCGGGAGCGAGCAGTACTTC	CSVAWGTSGSEQYF
NA	few	TRBJ1-5	TRBV6-5	TGTGCCAGCAGTTACTCCGGCTCCAGGGCCAGTCAGCCCCAGCATTTT	CASSYSGSRASQPQHF
TRBD1	few	TRBJ2-1	TRBV7-2	TGTGCCAGCAGTTCCAGGGGGAATGAGCAGTTCTTC	CASSSRGNEQFF
NA	NA	TRBJ1-5	TRBV20-1	TGCAGTGCCTCTCCTAATCAGCCCCAGCATTTT	CSASPNQPQHF
NA	few	TRBJ2-7	TRBV6-5	TGTGCCAGCAGCCAGGAGGTTCCCTACGAGCAGTACTTC	CASSQEVPYEQYF
NA	NA	TRBJ2-3	TRBV6-5	TGTGCCAGCAGTGAAGCCCGTTTCGATACGCAGTATTTT	CASSEARFDTQYF
NA	NA	TRBJ2-7	TRBV28	TGTGCCAGCCTCGGGGGATTCTTTGAGCAGTACTTC	CASLGGFFEQYF
NA	few	TRBJ1-1	TRBV29-1	TGCAGCGTTGAATCAGTCACTATGAACACTGAAGCTTTCTTT	CSVESVTMNTEAFF
NA	NA	TRBJ2-1	TRBV11-2	TGTGCCAGCAGCTTAGACAGGGGATCCTACAATGAGCAGTTCTTC	CASSLDRGSYNEQFF
TRBD1	NA	TRBJ1-1	TRBV18	TGTGCCAGCGGGACAGGGATCGTCACTGAAGCTTTCTTT	CASGTGIVTEAFF
NA	few	TRBJ2-2	TRBV7-2	TGCGGGAGTGGCACCGGGGAGCTGTTTTTT	CGSGTGELFF
NA	NA	TRBJ2-7	TRBV30	TGTGCCTGGAGTGGAGCCTCTCGAACCTCCTACGAGCAGTACTTC	CAWSGASRTSYEQYF
NA	few	TRBJ1-1	TRBV6-5	TGTGCCAGCAAACAGAACACTGAAGCTTTCTTT	CASKQNTEAFF
TRBD2	NA	TRBJ2-1	TRBV5-4	TGTGCCAGCCAAACTCGGACTAGCGGGAGGGCGGAGCAGTTCTTC	CASQTRTSGRAEQFF
NA	few	TRBJ2-7	TRBV25-1	TGTGCCAGCAGCTCCCTAGGGGTGAACGAGCAGTACTTC	CASSSLGVNEQYF
TRBD1	NA	TRBJ1-5	TRBV10-3	TGTGCCATCAGCTCCACAGGGGACGGCCAGCCCCAGCATTTT	CAISSTGDGQPQHF
TRBD2	NA	TRBJ2-1	TRBV7-6	TGTGCCAGCAGCCTGGGACTAGCGGGAGAGGGGTATGAGCAGTTCTTC	CASSLGLAGEGYEQFF
NA	few	TRBJ1-1	TRBV30	TGTGCCTGGGAAAAGGGGGTTGAAGCTTTCTTT	CAWEKGVEAFF
NA	NA	TRBJ2-2	TRBV18	TGTGCCAGCTCACCACCACAGGGCCCGAACACCGGGGAGCTGTTTTTT	CASSPPQGPNTGELFF